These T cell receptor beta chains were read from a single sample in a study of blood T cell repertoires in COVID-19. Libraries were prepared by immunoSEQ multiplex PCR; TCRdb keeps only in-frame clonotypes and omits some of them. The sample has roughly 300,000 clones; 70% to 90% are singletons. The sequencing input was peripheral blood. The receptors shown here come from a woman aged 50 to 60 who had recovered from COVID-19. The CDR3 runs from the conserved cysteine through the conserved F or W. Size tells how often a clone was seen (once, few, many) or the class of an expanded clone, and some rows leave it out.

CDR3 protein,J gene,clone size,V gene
CASKPLAGVNEQFF,TRBJ2-1,-,TRBV19
CASSLFQGTDTQYF,TRBJ2-3,-,TRBV28
CASSFQDHSYEQYF,TRBJ2-7,-,TRBV27
CAISGPGDSGNTIYF,TRBJ1-3,-,TRBV10-3
CASSNLTPQGAPDTQYF,TRBJ2-3,-,TRBV21-1
CASSHNRGLGTDTQYF,TRBJ2-3,-,TRBV7-2
CASSTGGFNEQFF,TRBJ2-1,-,TRBV6-4
CASSLEGLAGEGYEQYF,TRBJ2-7,few,TRBV7-6
CASSFTRPSRAETQYF,TRBJ2-5,-,TRBV28
CASSLRALSDTQYF,TRBJ2-3,few,TRBV7-2
CASSPAGVPFNEQFF,TRBJ2-1,-,TRBV21-1
CASSLTGMNTEAFF,TRBJ1-1,-,TRBV5-1
CASGRDRASGPQHF,TRBJ1-5,-,TRBV12-5
CATSRDPGMGNTGELFF,TRBJ2-2,-,TRBV15
CASSLQGLETGELFF,TRBJ2-2,-,TRBV5-1
CASSTADRVVTETQYF,TRBJ2-5,-,TRBV6-2/TRBV6-3
CASSPGTSGGQETQYF,TRBJ2-5,-,TRBV18
CASSQEWGLAVYEQYF,TRBJ2-7,-,TRBV4-1
CASSLYLAGGPYEQYF,TRBJ2-7,-,TRBV5-6
CASSQSAAFGLAGSYEQYF,TRBJ2-7,-,TRBV4-3
CASSPRGYSNQPQHF,TRBJ1-5,once,TRBV6-5
CASSSWTGALNTEAFF,TRBJ1-1,-,TRBV28
CASSQWDRPLREQYF,TRBJ2-7,-,TRBV4-1
CSVSTSGREQYF,TRBJ2-7,-,TRBV29-1
CSARRYNEQFF,TRBJ2-1,-,TRBV20-1
CASSQQGTYYGYTF,TRBJ1-2,-,TRBV6-2/TRBV6-3
CASSLAGSYEQYF,TRBJ2-7,-,TRBV5-8
CSGNRGPNEQYF,TRBJ2-7,once,TRBV29-1
CASSRYTYEQYF,TRBJ2-7,-,TRBV11-1
CASSFRQDQYF,TRBJ2-5,-,TRBV5-8
CASSEVSGYSYYSNQPQHF,TRBJ1-5,-,TRBV6-1